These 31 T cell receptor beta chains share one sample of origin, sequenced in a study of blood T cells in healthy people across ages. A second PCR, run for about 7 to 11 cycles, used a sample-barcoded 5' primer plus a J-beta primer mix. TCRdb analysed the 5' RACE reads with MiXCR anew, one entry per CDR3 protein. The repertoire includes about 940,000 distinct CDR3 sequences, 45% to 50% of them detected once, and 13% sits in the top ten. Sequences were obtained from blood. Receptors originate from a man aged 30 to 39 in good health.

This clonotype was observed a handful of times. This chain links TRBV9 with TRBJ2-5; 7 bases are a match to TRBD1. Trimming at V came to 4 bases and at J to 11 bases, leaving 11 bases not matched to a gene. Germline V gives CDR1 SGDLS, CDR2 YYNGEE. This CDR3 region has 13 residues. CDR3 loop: CASSSTTGPLQYF. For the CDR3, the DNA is TGTGCCAGCAGCTCGACGACAGGGCCCCTACAGTACTTC. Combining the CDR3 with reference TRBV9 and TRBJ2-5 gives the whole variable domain DSGVTQTPKHLITATGQRVTLRCSPRSGDLSVYWYQQSLDQGLQFLIQYYNGEERAKGNILERFSAQQFPDLHSELNLSSLELGDSALYFCASSSTTGPLQYFGPGTRLLVL.

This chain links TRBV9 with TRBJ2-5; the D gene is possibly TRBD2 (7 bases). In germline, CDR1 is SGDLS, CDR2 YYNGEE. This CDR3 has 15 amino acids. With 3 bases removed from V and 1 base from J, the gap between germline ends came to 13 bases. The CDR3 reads CASSAGGRTQETQYF. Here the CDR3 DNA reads TGTGCCAGCAGCGCCGGGGGGCGGACCCAAGAGACCCAGTACTTC.

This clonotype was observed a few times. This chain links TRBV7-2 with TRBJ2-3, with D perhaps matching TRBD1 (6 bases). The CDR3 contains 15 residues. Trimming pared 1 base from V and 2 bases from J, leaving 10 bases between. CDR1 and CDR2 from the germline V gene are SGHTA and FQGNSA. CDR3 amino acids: CASSLGTEVTDTQYF. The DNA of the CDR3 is TGTGCCAGCAGCTTAGGGACAGAAGTCACAGATACGCAGTATTTT.

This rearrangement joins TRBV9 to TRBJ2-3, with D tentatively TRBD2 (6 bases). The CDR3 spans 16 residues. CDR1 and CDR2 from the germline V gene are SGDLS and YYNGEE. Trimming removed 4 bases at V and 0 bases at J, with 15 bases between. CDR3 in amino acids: CASSKTRGTSTDTQYF. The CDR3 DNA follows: TGTGCCAGCAGCAAGACCCGAGGGACTAGCACAGATACGCAGTATTTT. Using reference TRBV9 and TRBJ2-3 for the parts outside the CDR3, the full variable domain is DSGVTQTPKHLITATGQRVTLRCSPRSGDLSVYWYQQSLDQGLQFLIQYYNGEERAKGNILERFSAQQFPDLHSELNLSSLELGDSALYFCASSKTRGTSTDTQYFGPGTRLTVL.

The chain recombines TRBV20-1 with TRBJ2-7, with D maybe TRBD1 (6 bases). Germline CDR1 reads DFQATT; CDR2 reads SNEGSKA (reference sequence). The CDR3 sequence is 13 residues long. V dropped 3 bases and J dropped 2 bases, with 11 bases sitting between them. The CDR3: CSASNRDPYEQYF. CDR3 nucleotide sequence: TGCAGTGCTAGTAACAGGGATCCCTACGAGCAGTACTTC.

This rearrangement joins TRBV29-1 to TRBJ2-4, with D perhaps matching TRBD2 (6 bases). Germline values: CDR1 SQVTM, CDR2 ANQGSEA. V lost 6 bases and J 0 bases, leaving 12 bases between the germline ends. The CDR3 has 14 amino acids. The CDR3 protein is CSVTYGGAKNIQYF. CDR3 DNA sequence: TGCAGCGTCACGTACGGGGGAGCCAAAAACATTCAGTACTTC.

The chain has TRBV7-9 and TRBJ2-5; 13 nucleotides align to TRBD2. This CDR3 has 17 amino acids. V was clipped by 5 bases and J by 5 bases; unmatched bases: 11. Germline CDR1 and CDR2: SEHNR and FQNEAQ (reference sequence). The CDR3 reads CASSRRTSGGMLETQYF. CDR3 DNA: TGTGCCAGCAGCCGACGGACTAGCGGGGGAATGTTGGAGACCCAGTACTTC.

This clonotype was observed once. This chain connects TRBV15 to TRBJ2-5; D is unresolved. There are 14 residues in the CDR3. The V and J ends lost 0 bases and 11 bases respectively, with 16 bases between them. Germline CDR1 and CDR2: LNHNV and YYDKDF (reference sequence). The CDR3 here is CATSRDQSYYGQYF. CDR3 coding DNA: TGTGCCACCAGCAGAGATCAGTCCTACTACGGGCAGTACTTC. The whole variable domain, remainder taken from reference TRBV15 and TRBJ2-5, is DAMVIQNPRYQVTQFGKPVTLSCSQTLNHNVMYWYQQKSSQAPKLLFHYYDKDFNNEADTPDNFQSRRPNTSFCFLDIRSPGLGDTAMYLCATSRDQSYYGQYFGPGTRLLVL.

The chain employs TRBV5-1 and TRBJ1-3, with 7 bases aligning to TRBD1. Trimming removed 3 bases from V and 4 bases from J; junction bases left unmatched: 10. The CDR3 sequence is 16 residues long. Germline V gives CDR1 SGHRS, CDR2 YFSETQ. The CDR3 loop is CASSSDQGGSGNTIYF. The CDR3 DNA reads TGCGCCAGCAGCTCGGACCAGGGGGGGTCGGGAAACACCATATATTTT.

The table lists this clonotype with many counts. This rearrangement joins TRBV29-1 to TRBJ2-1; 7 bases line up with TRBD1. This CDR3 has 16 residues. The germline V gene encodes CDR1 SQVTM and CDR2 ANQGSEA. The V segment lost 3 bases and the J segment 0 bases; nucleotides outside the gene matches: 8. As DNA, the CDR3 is TGCAGCGTTGACCCCGACAGGGAAGGCTCCTACAATGAGCAGTTCTTC. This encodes CSVDPDREGSYNEQFF.

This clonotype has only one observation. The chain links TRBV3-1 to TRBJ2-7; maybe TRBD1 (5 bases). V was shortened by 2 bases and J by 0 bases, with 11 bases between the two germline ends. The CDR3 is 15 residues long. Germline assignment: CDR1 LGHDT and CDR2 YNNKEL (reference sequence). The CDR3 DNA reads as TGTGCCAGCAGCCAATGGCAGGGTAACTCCTACGAGCAGTACTTC. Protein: CASSQWQGNSYEQYF.

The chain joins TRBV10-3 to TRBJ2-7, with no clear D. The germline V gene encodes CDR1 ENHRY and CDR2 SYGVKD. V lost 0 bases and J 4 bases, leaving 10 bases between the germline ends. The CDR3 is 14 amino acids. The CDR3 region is CAISESLGIYEQYF. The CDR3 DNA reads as TGTGCCATCAGTGAGTCGCTGGGAATTTACGAGCAGTACTTC.

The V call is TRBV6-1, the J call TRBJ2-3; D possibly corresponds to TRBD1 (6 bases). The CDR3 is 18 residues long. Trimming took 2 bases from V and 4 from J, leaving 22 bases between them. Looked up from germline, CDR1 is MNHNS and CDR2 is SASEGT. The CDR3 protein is CASSEQRSGQFPPDTQYF. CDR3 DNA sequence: TGTGCCAGCAGTGAACAACGCTCGGGACAATTTCCTCCAGATACGCAGTATTTT.

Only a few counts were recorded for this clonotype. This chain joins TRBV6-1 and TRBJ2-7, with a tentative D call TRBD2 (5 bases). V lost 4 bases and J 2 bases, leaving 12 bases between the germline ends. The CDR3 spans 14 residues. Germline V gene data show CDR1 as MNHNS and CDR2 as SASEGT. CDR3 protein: CASSVNGLTYEQYF. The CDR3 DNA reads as TGTGCCAGCAGTGTGAATGGACTCACCTACGAGCAGTACTTC.

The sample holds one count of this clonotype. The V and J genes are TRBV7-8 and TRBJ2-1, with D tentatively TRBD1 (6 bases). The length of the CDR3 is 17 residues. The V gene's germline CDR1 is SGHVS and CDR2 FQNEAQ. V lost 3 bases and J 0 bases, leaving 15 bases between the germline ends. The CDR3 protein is CASSFVPGTSSYNEQFF. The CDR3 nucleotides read TGTGCCAGCAGCTTCGTGCCGGGGACAAGCTCCTACAATGAGCAGTTCTTC.

The CDR3 here is CASSSVRAEQYF. The CDR3 DNA sequence: TGTGCCAGCAGCTCAGTCCGGGCCGAGCAGTACTTC. The rearrangement joins TRBV13 to TRBJ2-7; D is unresolved. V dropped 4 bases and J dropped 6 bases, with 10 bases sitting between them. The CDR3 contains 12 residues. Germline loops: CDR1 PRHDT, CDR2 FYEKMQ (reference sequence).

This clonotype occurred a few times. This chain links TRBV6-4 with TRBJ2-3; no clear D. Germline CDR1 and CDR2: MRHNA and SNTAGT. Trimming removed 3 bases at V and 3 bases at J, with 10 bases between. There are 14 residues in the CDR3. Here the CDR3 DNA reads TGTGCCAGCAGTGATCCACTTGCGACAGATACGCAGTATTTT. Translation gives CASSDPLATDTQYF.

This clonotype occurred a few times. In nucleotides, the CDR3 is TGTGCCAGCAGCCAAGCATACTCCTACAATGAGCAGTTCTTC. It codes for CASSQAYSYNEQFF. The J gene is TRBJ2-1, the V gene TRBV3-1, with unresolved D. The germline V gene has CDR1 LGHDT and CDR2 YNNKEL (reference sequence). V lost 1 base and J lost 0, with 4 bases in between. The CDR3 runs to 14 residues.

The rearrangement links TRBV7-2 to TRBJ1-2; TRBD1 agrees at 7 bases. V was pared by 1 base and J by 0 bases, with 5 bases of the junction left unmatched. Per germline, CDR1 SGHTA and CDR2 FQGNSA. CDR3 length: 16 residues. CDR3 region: CASSLDYGQANYGYTF. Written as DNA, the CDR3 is TGTGCCAGCAGCTTAGACTATGGACAGGCTAACTATGGCTACACCTTC.

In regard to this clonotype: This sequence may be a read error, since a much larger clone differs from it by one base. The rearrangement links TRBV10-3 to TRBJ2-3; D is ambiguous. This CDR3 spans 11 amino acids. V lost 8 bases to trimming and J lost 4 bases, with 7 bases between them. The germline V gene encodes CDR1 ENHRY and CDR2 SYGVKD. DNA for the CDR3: TGTGCCATCGGCAACCCAGATACGCAGTATTTT. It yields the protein CAIGNPDTQYF.

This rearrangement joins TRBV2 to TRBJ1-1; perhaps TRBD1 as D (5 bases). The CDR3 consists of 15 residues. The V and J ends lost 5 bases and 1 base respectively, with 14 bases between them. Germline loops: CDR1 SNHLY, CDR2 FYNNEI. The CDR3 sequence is CASSSRDGPNTEAFF. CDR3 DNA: TGTGCCAGCAGTTCCCGGGACGGTCCGAACACTGAAGCTTTCTTT.

The CDR3 loop reads CASSQAVWGEQYF. DNA of the CDR3: TGTGCCAGCAGCCAAGCAGTTTGGGGTGAGCAGTACTTC. The chain employs TRBV4-2 and TRBJ2-5; D not resolved. From germline, CDR1 is LGHNA and CDR2 YNFKEQ. V was cut by 1 base and J by 11 bases, with 14 bases left in between. The CDR3 sequence is 13 residues long.

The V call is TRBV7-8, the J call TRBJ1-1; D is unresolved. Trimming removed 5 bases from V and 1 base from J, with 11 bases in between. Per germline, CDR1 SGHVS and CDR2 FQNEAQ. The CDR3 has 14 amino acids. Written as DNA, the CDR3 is TGTGCCAGCAGCCGCTCACAAAAGAACACTGAAGCTTTCTTT. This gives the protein CASSRSQKNTEAFF.

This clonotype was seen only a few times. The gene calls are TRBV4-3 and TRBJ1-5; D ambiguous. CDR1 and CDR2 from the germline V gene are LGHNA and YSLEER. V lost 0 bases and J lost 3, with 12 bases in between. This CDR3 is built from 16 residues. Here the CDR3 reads CASSQDWSSPNQPQHF. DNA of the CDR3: TGCGCCAGCAGCCAAGATTGGAGTTCTCCCAATCAGCCCCAGCATTTT.

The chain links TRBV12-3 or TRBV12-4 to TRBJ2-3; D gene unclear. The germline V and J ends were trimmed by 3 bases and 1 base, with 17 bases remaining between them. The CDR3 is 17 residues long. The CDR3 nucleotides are TGTGCCAGCAGTTTGGCGCCAGATTTCGACCGCACAGATACGCAGTATTTT. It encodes CASSLAPDFDRTDTQYF.

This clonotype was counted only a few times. The CDR3 region is CASSLSTGGYEQYF. CDR3 in DNA: TGTGCCAGCAGTTTATCTACAGGGGGGTACGAGCAGTACTTC. The chain carries TRBV27 and TRBJ2-7, with TRBD1 identical over 8 bases. The CDR3 covers 14 residues. CDR1 MNHEY and CDR2 SMNVEV come from the germline V gene (reference sequence). V dropped 0 bases and J dropped 4; count of bases not matched to a gene: 2.

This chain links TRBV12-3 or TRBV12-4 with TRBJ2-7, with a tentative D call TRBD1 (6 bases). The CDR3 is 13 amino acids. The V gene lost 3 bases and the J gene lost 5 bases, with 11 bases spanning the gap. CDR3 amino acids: CASSLGHRDEQYF. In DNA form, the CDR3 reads TGTGCCAGCAGTTTGGGACATCGGGACGAGCAGTACTTC.

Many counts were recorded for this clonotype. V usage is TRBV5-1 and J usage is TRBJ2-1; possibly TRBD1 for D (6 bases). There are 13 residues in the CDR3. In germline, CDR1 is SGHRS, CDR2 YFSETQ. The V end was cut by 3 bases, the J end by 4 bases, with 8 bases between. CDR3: CASSSGTYNEQFF. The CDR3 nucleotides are TGCGCCAGCAGCTCCGGGACATACAATGAGCAGTTCTTC.

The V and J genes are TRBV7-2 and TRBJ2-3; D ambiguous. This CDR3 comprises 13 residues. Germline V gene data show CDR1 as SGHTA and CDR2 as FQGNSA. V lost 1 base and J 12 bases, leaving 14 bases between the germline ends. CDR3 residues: CASSLEIQTAQYF. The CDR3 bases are TGTGCCAGCAGCTTAGAGATCCAGACTGCACAGTATTTT.

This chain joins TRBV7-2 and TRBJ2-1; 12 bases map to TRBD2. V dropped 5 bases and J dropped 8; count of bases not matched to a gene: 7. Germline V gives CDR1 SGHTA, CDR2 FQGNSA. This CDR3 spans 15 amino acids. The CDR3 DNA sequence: TGTGCCAGCAGCCCCGCTAGCGGGGGGGCCTATGAGCAGTTCTTC. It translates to CASSPASGGAYEQFF.

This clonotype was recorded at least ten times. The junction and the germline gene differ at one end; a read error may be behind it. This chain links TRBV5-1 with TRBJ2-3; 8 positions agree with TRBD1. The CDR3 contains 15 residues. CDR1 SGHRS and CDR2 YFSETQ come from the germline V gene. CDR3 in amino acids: CASSSGGTSTDTQYF. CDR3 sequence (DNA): TGTGCCAGCAGTTCAGGGGGCACGAGCACAGATACGCAGTATTTT.